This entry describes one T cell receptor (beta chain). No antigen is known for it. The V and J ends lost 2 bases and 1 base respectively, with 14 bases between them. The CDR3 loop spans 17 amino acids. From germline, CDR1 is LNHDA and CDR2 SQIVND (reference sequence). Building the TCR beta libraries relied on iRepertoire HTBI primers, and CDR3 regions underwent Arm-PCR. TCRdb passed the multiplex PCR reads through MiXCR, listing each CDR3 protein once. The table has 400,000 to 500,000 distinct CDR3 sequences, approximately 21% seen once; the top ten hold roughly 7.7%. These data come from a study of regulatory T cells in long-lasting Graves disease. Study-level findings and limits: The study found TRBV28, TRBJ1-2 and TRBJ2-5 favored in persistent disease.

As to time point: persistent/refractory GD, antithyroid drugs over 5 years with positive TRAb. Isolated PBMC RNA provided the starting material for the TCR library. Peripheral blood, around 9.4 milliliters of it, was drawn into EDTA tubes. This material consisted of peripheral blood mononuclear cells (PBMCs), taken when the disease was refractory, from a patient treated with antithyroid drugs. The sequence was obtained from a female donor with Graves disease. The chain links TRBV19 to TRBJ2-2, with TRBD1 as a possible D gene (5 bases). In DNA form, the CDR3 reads TGTGCCAGTAGTATAAGGGGCGGCGGAATGAACACCGGGGAGCTGTTTTTT. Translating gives CASSIRGGGMNTGELFF.